This T cell receptor (beta chain) is from a study of blood T cell repertoires in COVID-19 (dated by TCRdb to 2018 to 2020). In terms of the full investigation: Samples from collaborators originated in the United States, Italy and Spain and spanned both the acute and convalescent phases of COVID-19. The prospective study material was composed of cDNA or gDNA derived from T cells, B-cell-depleted T cells, or PBMCs. Subjects who had been exposed to COVID-19, were actively infected with it, or had recovered from it provided the deeply sampled blood TCRbeta repertoires that made up the dataset. The repertoires were released in a freely available public database meant as a resource for research on the immune response to SARS-CoV-2. The samples were drawn from the first 160 participants of the ongoing ImmuneRACE study and from 950 to 1,500 subjects provided by 6 global collaborators. A de-identified subject ID, COVID-19 status, age in years and sex were almost always included in the sample metadata. Where available, HLA class I and class II types were obtained from metadata supplied by the sample provider rather than from assay-based typing.

What the study reported, not specific to this receptor: The quantity of clinical and demographic metadata differed by source and by participant and was supplied without curation.

To note about this clone: No antigen is known for it. No base quality information exists; no much larger clone differs at one position. Other DNA sequences of this sample code for an identical CDR3.

TCRbeta CDR3 regions were amplified from genomic DNA using the immunoSEQ Assay, a bias-controlled multiplex PCR. Processing in the source paper ran as follows. The number of nucleated cells in each sample was estimated from the amplification of reference gene primers within the assay. To quantify the absolute abundance of each unique TCRbeta CDR3 rearrangement, sequence reads were collapsed and filtered. For each sample, productive Simpson clonality was calculated as the square root of Simpson's diversity index across productive rearrangements. The source is immuneACCESS, and TCRdb retained only in-frame sequences with V and J called. Part of the clones is not carried over; for the studies checked, unresolved V genes explain less than half of this, and the remainder is unexplained. V, J and clone size derive from that table, while D and trimming were established from the DNA sequence. The table for this sample lists 170,000 or so clones; around four fifths of them were counted only once. The ten largest clones add up to less than 3.5% of the sample.

Collaborating institutions collected whole blood in K2EDTA tubes following their own protocols. For TCRbeta analysis, collaborators shipped samples in one of three forms: frozen whole blood, isolated PBMCs, or DNA extracted from either of those sample types. Sample: peripheral blood. This TCR was recovered from an older woman with acute or convalescent COVID-19.

The DNA sequence follows: TGTGCCACCAGTGACCCCGGACAGGGGGCCTACGAGCAGTACTTC. The resulting protein is CATSDPGQGAYEQYF. The chain joins TRBV24-1 to TRBJ2-7; a stretch of 10 junction bases matches TRBD1. V trim: 4 bases; J trim: 2 bases; unmatched bases: 4. From the germline V gene, CDR1 is KGHDR and CDR2 is SFDVKD. The CDR3, cysteine through phenylalanine, is 15 amino acids long. Just CDR3 DNA is preserved here, 45 bases in frame from base 1.